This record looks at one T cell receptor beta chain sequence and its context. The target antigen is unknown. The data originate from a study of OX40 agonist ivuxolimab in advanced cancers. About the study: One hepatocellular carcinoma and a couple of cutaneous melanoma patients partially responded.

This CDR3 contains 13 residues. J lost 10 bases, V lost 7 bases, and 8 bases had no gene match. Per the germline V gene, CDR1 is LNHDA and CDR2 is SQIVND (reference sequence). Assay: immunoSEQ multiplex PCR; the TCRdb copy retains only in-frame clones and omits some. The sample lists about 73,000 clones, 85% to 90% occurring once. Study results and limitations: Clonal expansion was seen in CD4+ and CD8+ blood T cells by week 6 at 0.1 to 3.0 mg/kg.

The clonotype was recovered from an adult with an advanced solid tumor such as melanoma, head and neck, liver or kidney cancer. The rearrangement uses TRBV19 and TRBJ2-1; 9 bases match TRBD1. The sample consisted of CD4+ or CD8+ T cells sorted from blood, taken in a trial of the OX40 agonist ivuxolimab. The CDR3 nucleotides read TGTGCCAGTATTGCGACGACAGGGGGAGAGCAGTTCTTC. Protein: CASIATTGGEQFF.